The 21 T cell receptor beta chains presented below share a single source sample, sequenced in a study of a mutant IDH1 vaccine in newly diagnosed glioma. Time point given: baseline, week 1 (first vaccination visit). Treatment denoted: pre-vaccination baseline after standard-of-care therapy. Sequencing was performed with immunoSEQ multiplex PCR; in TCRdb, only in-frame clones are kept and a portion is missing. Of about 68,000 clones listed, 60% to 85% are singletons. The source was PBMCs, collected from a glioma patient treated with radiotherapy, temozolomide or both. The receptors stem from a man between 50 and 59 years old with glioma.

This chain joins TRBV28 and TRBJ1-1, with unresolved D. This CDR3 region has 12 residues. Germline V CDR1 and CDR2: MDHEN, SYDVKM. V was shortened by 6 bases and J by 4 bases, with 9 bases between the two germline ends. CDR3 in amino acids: CASSRASTEAFF. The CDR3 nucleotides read TGTGCCAGCAGCCGAGCAAGCACTGAAGCTTTCTTT.

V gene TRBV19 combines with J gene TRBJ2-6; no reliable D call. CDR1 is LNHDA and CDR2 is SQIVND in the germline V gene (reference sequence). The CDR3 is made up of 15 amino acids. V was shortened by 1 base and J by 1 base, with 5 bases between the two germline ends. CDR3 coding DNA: TGTGCCAGTAGTATAGGAGTGTCTGGGGCCAACGTCCTGACTTTC. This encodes CASSIGVSGANVLTF.

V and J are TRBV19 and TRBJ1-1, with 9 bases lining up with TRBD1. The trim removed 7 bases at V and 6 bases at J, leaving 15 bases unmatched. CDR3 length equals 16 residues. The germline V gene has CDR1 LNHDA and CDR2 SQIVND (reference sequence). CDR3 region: CASKAKLGQGKAEAFF. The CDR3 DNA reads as TGTGCCAGTAAAGCCAAGCTGGGACAGGGAAAGGCTGAAGCTTTCTTT.

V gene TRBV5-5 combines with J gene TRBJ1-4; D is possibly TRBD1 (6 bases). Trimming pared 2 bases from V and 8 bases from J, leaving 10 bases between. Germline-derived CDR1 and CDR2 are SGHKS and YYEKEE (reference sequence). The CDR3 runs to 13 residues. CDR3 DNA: TGTGCCAGCAGCTTACAGGGTTGGGAAAAACTGTTTTTT. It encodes CASSLQGWEKLFF.

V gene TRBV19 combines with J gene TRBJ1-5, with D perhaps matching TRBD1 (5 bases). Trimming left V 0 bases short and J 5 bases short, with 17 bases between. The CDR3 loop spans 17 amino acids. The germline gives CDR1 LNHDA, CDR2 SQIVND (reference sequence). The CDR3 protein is CASSIEGPGRFYQPQHF. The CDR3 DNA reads TGTGCCAGTAGTATAGAAGGTCCAGGGCGATTCTATCAGCCCCAGCATTTT.

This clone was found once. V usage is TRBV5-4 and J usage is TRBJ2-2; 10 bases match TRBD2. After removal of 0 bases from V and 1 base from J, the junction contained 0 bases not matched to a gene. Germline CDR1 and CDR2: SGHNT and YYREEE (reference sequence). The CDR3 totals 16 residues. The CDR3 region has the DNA TGTGCCAGCAGCTTGGGACTAGCGGGGAACACCGGGGAGCTGTTTTTT. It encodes CASSLGLAGNTGELFF.

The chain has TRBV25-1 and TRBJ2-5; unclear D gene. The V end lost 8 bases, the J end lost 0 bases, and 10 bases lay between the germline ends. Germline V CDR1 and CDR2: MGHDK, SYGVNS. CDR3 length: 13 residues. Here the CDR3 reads CASGQEDQETQYF. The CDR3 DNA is TGTGCCAGCGGTCAGGAAGACCAAGAGACCCAGTACTTC.

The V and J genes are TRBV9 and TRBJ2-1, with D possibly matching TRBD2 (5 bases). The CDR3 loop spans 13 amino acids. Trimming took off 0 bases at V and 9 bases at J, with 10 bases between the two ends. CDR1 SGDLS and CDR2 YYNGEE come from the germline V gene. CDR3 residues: CASSVALGSEQFF. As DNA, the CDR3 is TGTGCCAGCAGCGTAGCTCTGGGGAGTGAGCAGTTCTTC.

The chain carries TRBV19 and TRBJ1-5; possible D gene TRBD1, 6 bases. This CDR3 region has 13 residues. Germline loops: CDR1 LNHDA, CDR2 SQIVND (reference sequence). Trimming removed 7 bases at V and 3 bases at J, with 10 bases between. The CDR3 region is CASNGQNNQPQHF. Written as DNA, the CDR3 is TGTGCCAGTAATGGACAGAACAATCAGCCCCAGCATTTT.

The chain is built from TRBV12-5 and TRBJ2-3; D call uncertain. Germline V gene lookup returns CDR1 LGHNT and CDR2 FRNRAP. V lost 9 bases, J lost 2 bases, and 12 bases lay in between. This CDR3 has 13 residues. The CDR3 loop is CASRRSATDTQYF. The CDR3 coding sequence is TGTGCTAGCCGTCGATCGGCCACAGATACGCAGTATTTT.

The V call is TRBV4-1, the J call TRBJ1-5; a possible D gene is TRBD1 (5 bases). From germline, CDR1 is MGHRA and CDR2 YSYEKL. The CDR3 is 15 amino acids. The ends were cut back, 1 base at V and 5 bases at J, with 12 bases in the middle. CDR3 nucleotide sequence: TGCGCCAGCAGCCAAGCACGCCAGGGTGATCAGCCCCAGCATTTT. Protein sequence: CASSQARQGDQPQHF.

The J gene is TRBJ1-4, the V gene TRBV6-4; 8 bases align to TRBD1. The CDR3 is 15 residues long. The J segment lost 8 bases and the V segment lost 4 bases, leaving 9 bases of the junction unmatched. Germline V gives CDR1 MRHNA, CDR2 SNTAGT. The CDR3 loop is CASSARSGTGEKLFF. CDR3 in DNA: TGTGCCAGCAGTGCGCGTTCAGGGACAGGAGAAAAACTGTTTTTT.

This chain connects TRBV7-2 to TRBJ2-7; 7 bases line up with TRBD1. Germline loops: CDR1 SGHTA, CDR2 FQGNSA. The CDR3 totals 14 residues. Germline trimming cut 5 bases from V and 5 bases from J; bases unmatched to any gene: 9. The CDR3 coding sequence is TGTGCCAGCAGCCGACAGGGAGTATCAAACGAGCAGTACTTC. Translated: CASSRQGVSNEQYF. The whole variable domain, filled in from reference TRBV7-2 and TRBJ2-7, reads GAGVSQSPSNKVTEKGKDVELRCDPISGHTALYWYRQSLGQGLEFLIYFQGNSAPDKSGLPSDRFSAERTGGSVSTLTIQRTQQEDSAVYLCASSRQGVSNEQYFGPGTRLTVT.

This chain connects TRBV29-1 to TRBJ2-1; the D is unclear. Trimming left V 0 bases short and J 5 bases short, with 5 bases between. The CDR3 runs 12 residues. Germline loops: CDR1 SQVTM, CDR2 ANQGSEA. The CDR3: CSVEEANNEQFF. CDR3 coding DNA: TGCAGCGTTGAAGAGGCGAACAATGAGCAGTTCTTC.

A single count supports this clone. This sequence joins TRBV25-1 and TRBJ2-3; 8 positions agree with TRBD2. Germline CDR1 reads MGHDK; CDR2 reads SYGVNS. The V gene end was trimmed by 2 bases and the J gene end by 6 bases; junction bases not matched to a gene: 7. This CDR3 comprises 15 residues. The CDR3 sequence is CASSETRGAGDTQYF. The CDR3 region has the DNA TGTGCCAGCAGTGAAACGCGGGGGGCGGGGGATACGCAGTATTTT.

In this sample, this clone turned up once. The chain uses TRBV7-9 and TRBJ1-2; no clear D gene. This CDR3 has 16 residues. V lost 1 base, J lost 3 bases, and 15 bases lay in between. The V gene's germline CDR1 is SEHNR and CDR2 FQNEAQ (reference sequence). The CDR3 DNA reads TGTGCCAGCAGCTTAGATCTGGGCCGGGTAGACTATGGCTACACCTTC. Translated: CASSLDLGRVDYGYTF.

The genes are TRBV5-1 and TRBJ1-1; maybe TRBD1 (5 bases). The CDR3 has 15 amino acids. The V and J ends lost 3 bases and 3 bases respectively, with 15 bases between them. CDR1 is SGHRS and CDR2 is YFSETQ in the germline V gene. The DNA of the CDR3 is TGCGCCAGCAGCTATTTTGGGACGTCCGACACTGAAGCTTTCTTT. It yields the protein CASSYFGTSDTEAFF.

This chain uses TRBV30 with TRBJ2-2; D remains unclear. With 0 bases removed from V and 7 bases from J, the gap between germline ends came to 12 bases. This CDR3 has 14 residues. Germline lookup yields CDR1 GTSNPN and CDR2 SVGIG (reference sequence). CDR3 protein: CAWSVRFGDGELFF. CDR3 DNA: TGTGCCTGGAGTGTACGATTCGGAGACGGGGAGCTGTTTTTT. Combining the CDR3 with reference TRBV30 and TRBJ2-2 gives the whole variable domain SQTIHQWPATLVQPVGSPLSLECTVEGTSNPNLYWYRQAAGRGLQLLFYSVGIGQISSEVPQNLSASRPQDRQFILSSKKLLLSDSGFYLCAWSVRFGDGELFFGEGSRLTVL.

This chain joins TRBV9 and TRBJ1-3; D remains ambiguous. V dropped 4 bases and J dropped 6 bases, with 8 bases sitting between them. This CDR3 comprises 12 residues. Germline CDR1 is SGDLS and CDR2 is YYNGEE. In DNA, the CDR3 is TGTGCCAGCAGCCTCCCTGCAAACACCATATATTTT. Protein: CASSLPANTIYF.

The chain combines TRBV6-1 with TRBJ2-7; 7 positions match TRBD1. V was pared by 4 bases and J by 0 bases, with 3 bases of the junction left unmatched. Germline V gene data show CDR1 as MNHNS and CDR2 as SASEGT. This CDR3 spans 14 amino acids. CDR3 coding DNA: TGTGCCAGCAGTGTGACAGGGATCTCCTACGAGCAGTACTTC. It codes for CASSVTGISYEQYF.

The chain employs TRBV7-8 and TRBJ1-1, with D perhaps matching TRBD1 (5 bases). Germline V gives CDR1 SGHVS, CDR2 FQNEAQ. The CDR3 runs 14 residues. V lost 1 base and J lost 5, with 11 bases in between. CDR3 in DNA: TGTGCCAGCAGCTTAGTTGGGGGGGGGACTGAAGCTTTCTTT. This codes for CASSLVGGGTEAFF.